The 20 T cell receptor beta chains in this list originate from one sample, sequenced in a study of blood T cell repertoires in COVID-19. Repertoires were generated with immunoSEQ multiplex PCR, while TCRdb's copy carries only in-frame clones and drops some. In the table there are about 110,000 clones, about 89% of which are singletons. The sequenced sample consisted of peripheral blood. Receptors originate from a man aged 35 to 55 with active or convalescent COVID-19.

The chain joins TRBV7-3 to TRBJ2-7; 8 bases are shared with TRBD2. The CDR3 covers 15 residues. Germline V CDR1 and CDR2: SGHTA, FQGTGA. The J segment lost 0 bases and the V segment lost 2 bases, leaving 3 bases of the junction unmatched. DNA of the CDR3: TGTGCCAGCAGCTTAGACAGCGGGAGCTCCTACGAGCAGTACTTC. Translated, it gives CASSLDSGSSYEQYF.

CDR3 in amino acids: CASGGGLARETQYF. Here the CDR3 DNA reads TGTGCCAGCGGGGGAGGGCTAGCAAGAGAGACCCAGTACTTC. The chain combines TRBV19 with TRBJ2-5, with 7 bases aligning to TRBD2. V shed 9 bases, J shed 4 bases, and the junction held 11 bases outside the gene matches. This CDR3 has 14 residues. CDR1 and CDR2 from the germline V gene are LNHDA and SQIVND (reference sequence). Drawing the rest from reference TRBV19 and TRBJ2-5, the complete variable domain is DGGITQSPKYLFRKEGQNVTLSCEQNLNHDAMYWYRQDPGQGLRLIYYSQIVNDFQKGDIAEGYSVSREKKESFPLTVTSAQKNPTAFYLCASGGGLARETQYFGPGTRLLVL.

This sequence joins TRBV5-1 and TRBJ2-2, with TRBD2 identical over 10 bases. The trim removed 0 bases at V and 6 bases at J, leaving 5 bases unmatched. In germline, CDR1 is SGHRS, CDR2 YFSETQ. The CDR3 runs to 16 residues. CDR3 residues: CASSLAASGSPGELFF. The CDR3 nucleotides read TGCGCCAGCAGCTTGGCGGCTAGCGGGAGCCCCGGGGAGCTGTTTTTT.

The V and J genes are TRBV7-2 and TRBJ2-1; TRBD1 might be the D (5 bases). The CDR3 spans 14 residues. CDR1 and CDR2 (germline): SGHTA, FQGNSA. Trimming pared 3 bases from V and 6 bases from J, leaving 12 bases between. The CDR3 coding sequence is TGTGCCAGCAGCTTCAGGACAACCCGCAATGAGCAGTTCTTC. This encodes CASSFRTTRNEQFF.

This clone was seen only once. V gene TRBV4-3 combines with J gene TRBJ1-3; TRBD1 might be the D (5 bases). The CDR3 contains 13 residues. Germline V gene data show CDR1 as LGHNA and CDR2 as YSLEER. The V end was cut by 6 bases, the J end by 1 base, with 7 bases between. The CDR3 here is CASSRGSGNTIYF. CDR3 in DNA: TGCGCCAGCAGTCGGGGGTCTGGAAACACCATATATTTT.

This chain connects TRBV5-4 to TRBJ2-2, with 9 bases identical to TRBD2. Germline CDR1 SGHNT, CDR2 YYREEE (reference sequence). This CDR3 contains 16 residues. V was clipped by 2 bases and J by 3 bases; unmatched bases: 5. CDR3: CASSLVGLADTGELFF. The CDR3 bases are TGTGCCAGCAGCTTAGTGGGACTAGCAGACACCGGGGAGCTGTTTTTT.

The chain employs TRBV10-3 and TRBJ2-1; 9 bases are a match to TRBD2. Losses at the gene ends were 5 bases for V and 8 bases for J; bases not matched to a gene: 4. This CDR3 is 13 amino acids long. CDR1 ENHRY and CDR2 SYGVKD come from the germline V gene. The CDR3, as DNA: TGTGCCATCAGTAGCGGGAGGTCCTATGAGCAGTTCTTC. This translates into CAISSGRSYEQFF.

The chain employs TRBV7-9 and TRBJ2-7, with D unclear. This CDR3 is 13 amino acids long. V lost 3 bases, J lost 0 bases, and 6 bases lay in between. CDR1 and CDR2 from the germline V gene are SEHNR and FQNEAQ (reference sequence). The CDR3 DNA reads as TGTGCCAGCAGCTTTAAGCTCTCCTACGAGCAGTACTTC. Its protein product is CASSFKLSYEQYF.

The V and J genes are TRBV7-2 and TRBJ2-7, with 10 positions matching TRBD2. Germline V gene data show CDR1 as SGHTA and CDR2 as FQGNSA. V lost 5 bases and J lost 6; bases outside the gene matches: 7. The CDR3 runs 14 residues. CDR3 in amino acids: CASSPTSGIGEQYF. DNA of the CDR3: TGTGCCAGCAGCCCAACTAGCGGGATCGGCGAGCAGTACTTC. Full variable domain (missing parts from reference TRBV7-2 and TRBJ2-7): GAGVSQSPSNKVTEKGKDVELRCDPISGHTALYWYRQSLGQGLEFLIYFQGNSAPDKSGLPSDRFSAERTGGSVSTLTIQRTQQEDSAVYLCASSPTSGIGEQYFGPGTRLTVT.

This clone is a singleton in its sample. The chain combines TRBV6-5 with TRBJ2-7, with 8 positions matching TRBD2. In germline, CDR1 is MNHEY, CDR2 SVGAGI. This CDR3 has 12 residues. V lost 11 bases and J lost 6; bases outside the gene matches: 9. In DNA, the CDR3 is TGTGCCTCCAGCGGGGGTGTTGGCGAGCAGTACTTC. Its protein is CASSGGVGEQYF.

The chain is built from TRBV2 and TRBJ1-6; TRBD1 matches 8 bases. CDR3 length: 14 residues. V was pared by 4 bases and J by 5 bases, with 1 base of the junction left unmatched. CDR1 is SNHLY, CDR2 FYNNEI, per germline. The DNA for the CDR3 is TGTGCCAGCAGTGGACAGGGGAATAATTCACCCCTCCACTTT. Its protein is CASSGQGNNSPLHF.

As DNA, the CDR3 is TGTGCCAGCAGCAGCACCCCGTTTACAGGGGGCAGGCATGATAGCACAGATACGCAGTATTTT. Encoded protein: CASSSTPFTGGRHDSTDTQYF. The rearrangement uses TRBV7-6 and TRBJ2-3; 9 bases are a match to TRBD1. The CDR3 contains 21 residues. The junction had 21 bases not matched to a gene; V was cut back by 5 bases and J by 0 bases. The germline gives CDR1 SGHVS, CDR2 FNYEAQ.

The chain has TRBV28 and TRBJ2-1; no reliable D call. The ends were cut back, 3 bases at V and 4 bases at J, with 10 bases in the middle. Looked up from germline, CDR1 is MDHEN and CDR2 is SYDVKM. The CDR3 extends over 14 amino acids. CDR3 protein: CASSFTVPYNEQFF. CDR3 nucleotide sequence: TGTGCCAGCAGTTTCACAGTGCCGTACAATGAGCAGTTCTTC.

This chain's CDR3 is CASSPRLETEAFF. As DNA, the CDR3 is TGTGCCAGCAGTCCCAGACTTGAGACTGAAGCTTTCTTT. V is TRBV6-5 and J is TRBJ1-1, with unresolved D. From germline, CDR1 is MNHEY and CDR2 SVGAGI. The CDR3 covers 13 residues. V lost 5 bases, J lost 5 bases, and 12 bases lay in between.

The table lists this clone with a count of one. The chain has TRBV11-2 and TRBJ2-1; TRBD2 matches 7 bases. Germline loops: CDR1 SGHAT, CDR2 FQNNGV. The J segment lost 6 bases and the V segment lost 1 base, leaving 9 bases of the junction unmatched. The CDR3 length is 16 residues. The CDR3: CASSLVVTSLANEQFF. The CDR3 DNA sequence: TGTGCCAGCAGCTTAGTGGTGACTAGCCTCGCCAATGAGCAGTTCTTC.

This chain joins TRBV7-2 and TRBJ1-3, with no clear D. The CDR3 is 11 amino acids. V was clipped by 9 bases and J by 2 bases, with 5 bases between them. Germline values: CDR1 SGHTA, CDR2 FQGNSA. The chain's CDR3 is CASEAGNTIYF. CDR3 in DNA: TGTGCCAGTGAGGCTGGAAACACCATATATTTT. Complete variable domain (other parts from reference TRBV7-2 and TRBJ1-3): GAGVSQSPSNKVTEKGKDVELRCDPISGHTALYWYRQSLGQGLEFLIYFQGNSAPDKSGLPSDRFSAERTGGSVSTLTIQRTQQEDSAVYLCASEAGNTIYFGEGSWLTVV.

This clone occurred a few times. The chain carries TRBV30 and TRBJ2-5; D may be TRBD1 (6 bases). The CDR3 spans 15 residues. V was cut by 0 bases and J by 5 bases, with 16 bases left in between. Looked up from germline, CDR1 is GTSNPN and CDR2 is SVGIG (reference sequence). The CDR3 here is CAWSVLAGAAETQYF. The DNA of the CDR3 is TGTGCCTGGAGTGTACTGGCAGGGGCGGCGGAGACCCAGTACTTC.

V usage is TRBV7-2 and J usage is TRBJ2-5; TRBD2 matches 9 bases. The trim removed 3 bases at V and 4 bases at J, leaving 9 bases unmatched. CDR3 length equals 16 residues. The germline V gene has CDR1 SGHTA and CDR2 FQGNSA. CDR3 sequence (DNA): TGTGCCAGCAGCTTCAGAGCGGGAGGCGGGATAGAGACCCAGTACTTC. As protein: CASSFRAGGGIETQYF.

This chain connects TRBV6-5 to TRBJ1-2; 8 nucleotides agree with TRBD1. V lost 2 bases, J lost 1 base, and 3 bases stayed unmatched. The germline CDR1 and CDR2 sequences are MNHEY and SVGAGI. The CDR3 extends over 15 amino acids. CDR3: CASSYGQGVNYGYTF. The CDR3 DNA reads as TGTGCCAGCAGTTACGGACAGGGAGTTAACTATGGCTACACCTTC.

This chain joins TRBV4-3 and TRBJ2-7; a possible D gene is TRBD1 (6 bases). The CDR3 extends over 13 amino acids. Looked up from germline, CDR1 is LGHNA and CDR2 is YSLEER. Trimming shortened V by 3 bases and J by 5 bases, and 11 bases separated the two germline ends. This CDR3 is CASSQEQGHEQYF. The DNA of the CDR3 is TGCGCCAGCAGCCAGGAACAGGGCCACGAGCAGTACTTC.